The 28 T cell receptor beta chains below come from one sample, sequenced in a study of OX40 agonist ivuxolimab in advanced cancers. TCRdb's copy holds only in-frame clones and misses some; the assay was immunoSEQ multiplex PCR. The sample includes fewer than 65,000 clones, 75% to 90% seen only once; the top ten take about 0.6%. The source material was CD4+ or CD8+ T cells sorted from blood, sampled in a trial of the OX40 agonist ivuxolimab. The receptors here all came from an adult with an advanced solid tumor such as melanoma, head and neck, liver or kidney cancer.

This chain joins TRBV19 and TRBJ2-5; tentatively, D is TRBD2 (5 bases). Trimming removed 5 bases from V and 5 bases from J, with 12 bases in between. CDR1 and CDR2 from the germline V gene are LNHDA and SQIVND (reference sequence). The CDR3 is 13 amino acids. Here the CDR3 DNA reads TGTGCCAGTAGTCCGCCCAGAGGGGAGACCCAGTACTTC. The encoded protein is CASSPPRGETQYF.

V and J are TRBV9 and TRBJ2-5; D possibly corresponds to TRBD2 (6 bases). The CDR3 is made up of 14 amino acids. Looked up from germline, CDR1 is SGDLS and CDR2 is YYNGEE. V shed 0 bases and J shed 5 bases, with 11 bases lying between them. The CDR3 protein is CASSVGLGRETQYF. CDR3 bases: TGTGCCAGCAGCGTAGGACTAGGGAGGGAGACCCAGTACTTC.

The chain carries TRBV28 and TRBJ1-3, with D unclear. CDR1 is MDHEN and CDR2 is SYDVKM in the germline V gene. Trimming shortened V by 6 bases and J by 4 bases, and 10 bases separated the two germline ends. The CDR3 totals 13 residues. In DNA form, the CDR3 reads TGTGCCAGCAGATACGCGAGAGGAAACACCATATATTTT. Translating gives CASRYARGNTIYF.

The V gene is TRBV5-1, the J gene TRBJ1-1; D uncertain. CDR1 is SGHRS and CDR2 is YFSETQ in the germline V gene. Trimming cost V 4 bases and J 1 base, with 8 bases left between them. This CDR3 is 13 amino acids long. Here the CDR3 reads CASSTGGNTEAFF. The DNA of the CDR3 is TGCGCCAGCAGCACCGGCGGGAACACTGAAGCTTTCTTT.

The V and J genes are TRBV2 and TRBJ1-2; 8 nucleotides line up with TRBD1. Trimming cost V 6 bases and J 2 bases; bases outside gene matches: 8. The CDR3 spans 15 residues. Germline V lookup: CDR1 SNHLY, CDR2 FYNNEI. The CDR3 sequence: CASRVDGTGNYGYTF. Here the CDR3 DNA reads TGTGCCAGCAGGGTGGACGGGACAGGCAACTATGGCTACACCTTC.

V gene TRBV18 combines with J gene TRBJ2-5; 11 bases line up with TRBD2. V dropped 3 bases and J dropped 1; count of bases not matched to a gene: 7. This CDR3 is 17 amino acids long. CDR1 KGHSH and CDR2 LQKENI come from the germline V gene. The CDR3 here is CASSPRSTSGGQETQYF. DNA for the CDR3: TGTGCCAGCTCACCCAGGTCTACTAGCGGGGGCCAAGAGACCCAGTACTTC.

The rearrangement uses TRBV19 and TRBJ2-1; D possibly uses TRBD1 or TRBD2 (7 bases each). CDR1 is LNHDA and CDR2 is SQIVND in the germline V gene (reference sequence). Deletions cut 3 bases from V and 5 bases from J, with 14 bases between. The CDR3 sequence is 15 residues long. For the CDR3, the DNA is TGTGCCAGTAGTATGGCCAGGGGGGGCGACAATGAGCAGTTCTTC. Its protein product is CASSMARGGDNEQFF.

This clone was found once. The chain carries TRBV28 and TRBJ2-1; D possibly corresponds to TRBD1 (5 bases). V lost 6 bases and J 5 bases, leaving 14 bases between the germline ends. The CDR3 runs 14 residues. Germline CDR1 reads MDHEN; CDR2 reads SYDVKM. Here the CDR3 DNA reads TGTGCCAGCAGGGGGCCAGGACCCAACAATGAGCAGTTCTTC. It translates to CASRGPGPNNEQFF.

This sequence joins TRBV13 and TRBJ1-1; TRBD1 aligns across 8 bases. The CDR3 has 16 amino acids. Germline V gives CDR1 PRHDT, CDR2 FYEKMQ (reference sequence). V lost 5 bases and J lost 1; bases outside the gene matches: 9. CDR3: CASSRSQGAQNTEAFF. Written as DNA, the CDR3 is TGTGCCAGCAGCCGTTCCCAGGGGGCGCAGAACACTGAAGCTTTCTTT.

This chain uses TRBV19 with TRBJ2-3, with 11 bases that match TRBD2. Germline CDR1 reads LNHDA; CDR2 reads SQIVND (reference sequence). Unmatched junction bases numbered 5, after V lost 4 bases and J lost 5 bases. CDR3 length equals 15 residues. CDR3 nucleotide sequence: TGTGCCAGTAGTACTCTGGGGACTAGCGGAGATACGCAGTATTTT. Protein sequence: CASSTLGTSGDTQYF.

This chain connects TRBV27 to TRBJ1-1, with D uncertain. Deletions cut 7 bases from V and 4 bases from J, with 13 bases between. CDR1 and CDR2 (germline): MNHEY, SMNVEV (reference sequence). The CDR3 is 13 residues long. The CDR3, as DNA: TGTGCCAGCACAATGTCCTCCGGCACTGAAGCTTTCTTT. Protein sequence: CASTMSSGTEAFF.

This clone was detected once. CDR3 region: CASSPTGLYEQYF. The CDR3 bases are TGTGCCAGCAGTCCGACAGGCCTCTACGAGCAGTACTTC. The chain employs TRBV6-1 and TRBJ2-7, with D possibly TRBD1 on 6 matching bases. Trimming shortened V by 5 bases and J by 3 bases, and 11 bases separated the two germline ends. The germline gives CDR1 MNHNS, CDR2 SASEGT. CDR3 length: 13 amino acids.

This sequence joins TRBV23-1 and TRBJ2-4; the D is unclear. TRBV23-1 is treated as an ORF (open reading frame) with a function not yet certain. Trimming removed 0 bases at V and 0 bases at J, with 12 bases between. The CDR3 covers 17 residues. The CDR3 sequence: CASSQSGRILAKNIQYF. The CDR3 DNA reads as TGCGCCAGCAGTCAATCAGGTCGTATTCTAGCCAAAAACATTCAGTACTTC.

The chain combines TRBV7-7 with TRBJ2-1; 10 nucleotides match TRBD2. Germline CDR1 and CDR2: SSHAT and FNYEAQ (reference sequence). V lost 3 bases, J lost 8 bases, and 7 bases stayed unmatched. The CDR3 contains 15 residues. The CDR3 sequence: CASSLSSGSIDEQFF. The CDR3 DNA follows: TGTGCCAGCAGCTTGTCTAGCGGGAGTATCGATGAGCAGTTCTTC.

This chain uses TRBV11-1 with TRBJ2-3; no reliable D call. This CDR3 region has 14 residues. With 2 bases removed from V and 1 base from J, the gap between germline ends came to 7 bases. Germline CDR1 is SGHAT and CDR2 is FQDESV (reference sequence). CDR3 sequence: CASSLNPGTDTQYF. DNA of the CDR3: TGTGCCAGCAGCTTAAATCCAGGCACAGATACGCAGTATTTT.

This chain uses TRBV7-9 with TRBJ2-5, with no clear D. The germline V gene has CDR1 SEHNR and CDR2 FQNEAQ (reference sequence). The CDR3 covers 12 residues. V lost 4 bases to trimming and J lost 11 bases, with 14 bases between them. In nucleotides, the CDR3 is TGTGCCAGCAGCTACGATGAGACGTCTCAGTACTTC. Translating gives CASSYDETSQYF.

This clone was detected only a few times. V gene TRBV5-1 combines with J gene TRBJ2-3; D remains ambiguous. With 4 bases removed from V and 7 bases from J, the gap between germline ends came to 13 bases. CDR1 is SGHRS, CDR2 YFSETQ, per germline. This CDR3 region has 13 residues. The CDR3 region is CASSPSMGNTQYF. CDR3 bases: TGCGCCAGCAGCCCCTCAATGGGCAATACGCAGTATTTT.

The rearrangement joins TRBV11-2 to TRBJ1-2; tentative D call: TRBD1 (6 bases). This CDR3 has 14 residues. V lost 5 bases and J 10 bases, leaving 20 bases between the germline ends. CDR1 is SGHAT, CDR2 FQNNGV, per germline. The CDR3 here is CASSETGSPFDYTF. The CDR3 DNA reads TGTGCCAGCAGCGAAACAGGGTCCCCTTTTGACTACACCTTC.

CDR3 sequence reads: CSVELPGRYGYTF. The DNA for the CDR3 is TGCAGCGTTGAATTGCCGGGACGCTATGGCTACACCTTC. The chain employs TRBV29-1 and TRBJ1-2, with D perhaps TRBD1 (5 bases). V was shortened by 2 bases and J by 4 bases, with 11 bases between the two germline ends. Germline V gene sequence: CDR1 SQVTM, CDR2 ANQGSEA. This CDR3 contains 13 residues.

Remarks on this clone: A read error may produce the germline difference seen at one junction end. The V and J genes are TRBV7-2 and TRBJ2-1, with 11 bases identical to TRBD2. The germline V gene encodes CDR1 SGHTA and CDR2 FQGNSA. This CDR3 comprises 14 residues. Here the CDR3 DNA reads TGTGCCAGCAGCTACCTTCCCCGGACTAGCGGGCTGCTCTTC. This translates into CASSYLPRTSGLLF. Looking up the rest from reference TRBV7-2 and TRBJ2-1 gives the full variable domain: GAGVSQSPSNKVTEKGKDVELRCDPISGHTALYWYRQSLGQGLEFLIYFQGNSAPDKSGLPSDRFSAERTGGSVSTLTIQRTQQEDSAVYLCASSYLPRTSGLLFGPGTRLTVL.

The count of this clone is one. The genes are TRBV30 and TRBJ2-3, with 10 bases aligning to TRBD2. The CDR3 has 17 residues. Losses at the gene ends were 0 bases for V and 4 bases for J; bases not matched to a gene: 10. CDR1 GTSNPN and CDR2 SVGIG come from the germline V gene (reference sequence). The CDR3 sequence: CAWSVNLLAGGADTQYF. Written as DNA, the CDR3 is TGTGCCTGGAGTGTGAACTTATTAGCGGGGGGAGCAGATACGCAGTATTTT.

This clone was detected only once. The chain employs TRBV11-2 and TRBJ2-5, with a possible D match to TRBD1 (5 bases). CDR1 and CDR2 from the germline V gene are SGHAT and FQNNGV. V lost 1 base, J lost 5 bases, and 20 bases lay in between. This CDR3 region has 17 residues. The CDR3 nucleotides are TGTGCCAGCAGCTTAGGTACCCGGACACCCGGCGAGGAGACCCAGTACTTC. Its translation: CASSLGTRTPGEETQYF. Complete variable domain (other parts from reference TRBV11-2 and TRBJ2-5): EAGVAQSPRYKIIEKRQSVAFWCNPISGHATLYWYQQILGQGPKLLIQFQNNGVVDDSQLPKDRFSAERLKGVDSTLKIQPAKLEDSAVYLCASSLGTRTPGEETQYFGPGTRLLVL.

This clone was seen just once. V and J are TRBV7-2 and TRBJ2-2; 7 positions match TRBD2. V lost 4 bases and J lost 0; bases outside the gene matches: 8. This CDR3 contains 17 residues. The germline V gene encodes CDR1 SGHTA and CDR2 FQGNSA. CDR3 in amino acids: CASSSSLGTTNTGELFF. For the CDR3, the DNA is TGTGCCAGCAGCTCCTCCCTAGGGACTACGAACACCGGGGAGCTGTTTTTT.

This chain links TRBV5-1 with TRBJ2-1; D unclear. V was pared by 0 bases and J by 8 bases, with 6 bases between. The CDR3 extends over 12 amino acids. CDR1 is SGHRS and CDR2 is YFSETQ in the germline V gene. The CDR3 nucleotides are TGCGCCAGCAGCTTGGCCTTCGATGAGCAGTTCTTC. Translating gives CASSLAFDEQFF.

This clone was counted a few times. The gene calls are TRBV28 and TRBJ1-5, with a possible D match to TRBD1 (5 bases). Germline loops: CDR1 MDHEN, CDR2 SYDVKM. The germline V and J ends were trimmed by 5 bases and 4 bases, with 15 bases remaining between them. This CDR3 is built from 15 residues. CDR3: CASSPLGGGNQPQHF. The DNA for the CDR3 is TGTGCCAGCAGTCCCCTCGGGGGGGGGAATCAGCCCCAGCATTTT. Combining the CDR3 with reference TRBV28 and TRBJ1-5 gives the whole variable domain DVKVTQSSRYLVKRTGEKVFLECVQDMDHENMFWYRQDPGLGLRLIYFSYDVKMKEKGDIPEGYSVSREKKERFSLILESASTNQTSMYLCASSPLGGGNQPQHFGDGTRLSIL.

The DNA for the CDR3 is TGTGCCAGTAGTCCCCCCCGCACGTTGGCCAACGAGCAGTACTTC. It encodes CASSPPRTLANEQYF. The chain links TRBV19 to TRBJ2-7; D remains ambiguous. Germline-derived CDR1 and CDR2 are LNHDA and SQIVND (reference sequence). CDR3 length: 15 amino acids. V dropped 5 bases and J dropped 5 bases, with 19 bases sitting between them. The complete variable domain, with remaining parts taken from reference TRBV19 and TRBJ2-7, reads DGGITQSPKYLFRKEGQNVTLSCEQNLNHDAMYWYRQDPGQGLRLIYYSQIVNDFQKGDIAEGYSVSREKKESFPLTVTSAQKNPTAFYLCASSPPRTLANEQYFGPGTRLTVT.

The chain couples TRBV28 to TRBJ2-3; D may match TRBD1 or TRBD2 (5 bases each). Germline CDR1 is MDHEN and CDR2 is SYDVKM. This CDR3 region has 17 residues. Trimming took 7 bases from V and 3 from J, leaving 23 bases between them. The CDR3 spells CASTPLGLAAGTDTQYF. In DNA, the CDR3 is TGTGCCAGCACTCCACTGGGGCTTGCCGCGGGTACAGATACGCAGTATTTT.

The chain links TRBV29-1 to TRBJ2-7; 8 bases map to TRBD1. Looked up from germline, CDR1 is SQVTM and CDR2 is ANQGSEA. The J segment lost 0 bases and the V segment lost 3 bases, leaving 4 bases of the junction unmatched. CDR3 length: 14 residues. CDR3 nucleotide sequence: TGCAGCGTTGATTGGGACAGGAGCTCCTACGAGCAGTACTTC. It translates to CSVDWDRSSYEQYF.